This is a list of T cell receptor beta chains from one sample in a study of cytomegalovirus exposure and HLA in healthy donors. Profiled with immunoSEQ multiplex PCR; TCRdb holds only in-frame clones, not every one. The sample consists of over 110,000 clones, roughly four fifths of them appearing once. Sequencing was done on a sample of PBMCs. All receptors derive from a woman between 40 and 50 years old in good health and CMV-seronegative. CDR3s include the opening cysteine and the closing phenylalanine or tryptophan. The order of the fields is J gene, V gene, D gene, clone size, CDR3 DNA, CDR3 protein. A D gene is named only where the DNA matches it firmly. Only part of the rows carry a size: once, few, many, or a class if the clone is expanded.

TRBJ1-2,TRBV27,-,-,TGTGCCAGCAGCTATCAGGTTAATTATGGCTACACCTTC,CASSYQVNYGYTF
TRBJ1-1,TRBV28,-,-,TGTGCCAGCAGTTTGGGGCAGGAGAACACTGAAGCTTTCTTT,CASSLGQENTEAFF
TRBJ2-2,TRBV18,TRBD2,-,TGTGCCAGCTCAACCGCAACTAGCGGGGTTCACGGGGAGCTGTTTTTT,CASSTATSGVHGELFF
TRBJ1-2,TRBV2,-,-,TGTGCCAGCAGTGATCCGTCGGAGGGACTACCCTATGGCTACACCTTC,CASSDPSEGLPYGYTF
TRBJ2-5,TRBV9,-,-,TGTGCCAGCAGCGTAGGGCAGGGGCCGGGGGAGACCCAGTACTTC,CASSVGQGPGETQYF
TRBJ2-2,TRBV4-3,-,-,TGCGCCAGCAGCCTCCGGAAGGGGGGGGACTTCTCCGGGGAGCTGTTTTTT,CASSLRKGGDFSGELFF
TRBJ1-2,TRBV4-1,TRBD1,-,TGCGCCAGCAGCCAGTTGGAGGGACAGGGGAGGTATGGCTACACCTTC,CASSQLEGQGRYGYTF
TRBJ1-1,TRBV6-6,-,-,TGTGCCAGCAGGGGGCCTACCAAGACTAACACTGAAGCTTTCTTT,CASRGPTKTNTEAFF
TRBJ1-1,TRBV6-6,-,few,TGTGCCAGCAGTCATGAAGCTTTCTTT,CASSHEAFF
TRBJ1-1,TRBV2,TRBD1,few,TGTGCCAGCAGGGAACAGAGGACAGGCTTGAACACTGAAGCTTTCTTT,CASREQRTGLNTEAFF
TRBJ1-2,TRBV6-6,TRBD1,-,TGTGCCAGCAGCAGTACCGGGACAGGCTTAAACTATGGCTACACCTTC,CASSSTGTGLNYGYTF
TRBJ2-7,TRBV27,TRBD2,once,TGTGCCAGCAGTTCCTCGGGACTAGACTACGAGCAGTACTTC,CASSSSGLDYEQYF
TRBJ2-5,TRBV7-2,-,-,TGTGCCAGCAGCTTAGCTCTCCAAGAGACCCAGTACTTC,CASSLALQETQYF
TRBJ1-6,TRBV27,TRBD1,few,TGTGCCAGCAGTAGTAAGGGGGCCTCCTATAATTCACCCCTCCACTTT,CASSSKGASYNSPLHF
TRBJ1-1,TRBV28,-,-,TGTGCCAGCAGTTTCCAGGGTTTGAACACTGAAGCTTTCTTT,CASSFQGLNTEAFF
TRBJ1-2,TRBV4-2,TRBD1,few,TGTGCCAGCAGCCAAGAGGCGACAGGGCGCGGCTACACCTTC,CASSQEATGRGYTF
TRBJ1-3,TRBV7-9,-,-,TGTGCCAGCAGCCGCCTCACCGCGTATTTCTCTGGAAACACCATATATTTT,CASSRLTAYFSGNTIYF
TRBJ2-1,TRBV9,TRBD2,-,TGTGCCAGCAGCGTAGGGGGAGGGGAGTGGGTGGATGAGCAGTTCTTC,CASSVGGGEWVDEQFF
TRBJ2-2,TRBV5-1,-,-,TGCGCCAGCAGCTCGACACAGGGCACCGGGGAGCTGTTTTTT,CASSSTQGTGELFF
TRBJ2-2,TRBV19,-,-,TGTGCCAGTAGTTTTCGGGGTTTCACCGGGGAGCTGTTTTTT,CASSFRGFTGELFF
TRBJ1-2,TRBV6-1,-,-,TGTGCCAGCAGTGCCTTCGGCGACAGCTATGGCTACACCTTC,CASSAFGDSYGYTF
TRBJ2-3,TRBV18,-,-,TGTGCCAGCTCACCACTTGGACAGTCCCAAGATACGCAGTATTTT,CASSPLGQSQDTQYF
TRBJ2-2,TRBV4-1,TRBD1,-,TGCGCCAGCAGCCAAGGGTTCTTACGGGACAGGACGAACACCGGGGAGCTGTTTTTT,CASSQGFLRDRTNTGELFF
TRBJ1-4,TRBV18,-,-,TGTGCCAGCTCACCAGGAGGTGTGACAACTAATGAAAAACTGTTTTTT,CASSPGGVTTNEKLFF
TRBJ1-3,TRBV5-4,-,-,TGTGCCAGCAGCTTGGCAGACTCTGGAAACACCATATATTTT,CASSLADSGNTIYF
TRBJ1-1,TRBV6-1,-,-,TGTGCCAGCAGTCAGGGGCGAGAATTGAACACTGAAGCTTTCTTT,CASSQGRELNTEAFF
TRBJ2-7,TRBV28,TRBD1,-,TGTGCCAGCAGCCATGGACAGGGGGCGTCCTACGAGCAGTACTTC,CASSHGQGASYEQYF